Each of the 10 T cell receptor beta chains below was sequenced from the same sample in a study of T cell changes during pregnancy in multiple sclerosis. Generated by immunoSEQ multiplex PCR, the TCRdb table keeps only in-frame clones and is missing some. There are more than 80,000 clones in the sample; 75% to 95% occur only once, and around 1.6% lies in the top ten. Sequencing was performed on peripheral blood, taken before pregnancy. The receptors originated from a female donor with multiple sclerosis, enrolled in a pregnancy study.

The chain uses TRBV29-1 and TRBJ2-1; D is ambiguous. With 4 bases removed from V and 8 bases from J, the gap between germline ends came to 15 bases. There are 13 residues in the CDR3. Germline CDR1 SQVTM, CDR2 ANQGSEA. The CDR3 sequence is CSVGRIYSDEQFF. CDR3 nucleotides: TGCAGCGTTGGTCGCATTTACTCGGATGAGCAGTTCTTC.

The J gene is TRBJ1-6, the V gene TRBV30, with 8 bases matching TRBD1. V was clipped by 3 bases and J by 9 bases; unmatched bases: 10. Germline values: CDR1 GTSNPN, CDR2 SVGIG (reference sequence). The CDR3 has 15 amino acids. The CDR3 nucleotides are TGTGCCTGGAGGGCCCGGGACAGGCGGGGTTCACCCCTCCACTTT. It is translated as CAWRARDRRGSPLHF.

The rearrangement joins TRBV19 to TRBJ1-6; a possible D gene is TRBD1 (5 bases). This CDR3 contains 18 residues. V was shortened by 3 bases and J by 5 bases, with 20 bases between the two germline ends. Germline CDR1 and CDR2: LNHDA and SQIVND (reference sequence). The DNA for the CDR3 is TGTGCCAGTAGTATTCCGTCTTCAGGGAAAGGTCATAATTCACCCCTCCACTTT. This codes for CASSIPSSGKGHNSPLHF. Full variable domain (outside the CDR3, taken from reference TRBV19 and TRBJ1-6): DGGITQSPKYLFRKEGQNVTLSCEQNLNHDAMYWYRQDPGQGLRLIYYSQIVNDFQKGDIAEGYSVSREKKESFPLTVTSAQKNPTAFYLCASSIPSSGKGHNSPLHFGNGTRLTVT.

The V gene is TRBV11-3, the J gene TRBJ2-3; 10 bases map to TRBD2. In germline, CDR1 is SGHNT, CDR2 YENEEA. Trimming at V came to 5 bases and at J to 6 bases, leaving 5 bases not matched to a gene. This CDR3 contains 14 residues. CDR3 sequence: CASSLAGVGDTQYF. The CDR3 DNA sequence: TGTGCCAGCAGCCTAGCGGGGGTCGGGGATACGCAGTATTTT.

This chain connects TRBV5-1 to TRBJ1-4, with D possibly being TRBD1 (5 bases). The CDR3 spans 20 residues. Germline V gene data show CDR1 as SGHRS and CDR2 as YFSETQ. Trimming took off 3 bases at V and 8 bases at J, with 32 bases between the two ends. As DNA, the CDR3 is TGCGCCAGCAGCTCCGAGGGTGGAGGGGCGGAGGGGTCCCGCGGGGAAAAACTGTTTTTT. The encoded protein is CASSSEGGGAEGSRGEKLFF.

The V gene is TRBV15, the J gene TRBJ2-7, with TRBD2 as a possible D gene (6 bases). The CDR3 is made up of 14 amino acids. Germline V gene sequence: CDR1 LNHNV, CDR2 YYDKDF (reference sequence). Trimming took 3 bases from V and 2 from J, leaving 11 bases between them. CDR3 sequence: CATSRGGATYEQYF. CDR3 sequence (DNA): TGTGCCACCAGCAGGGGCGGGGCTACCTACGAGCAGTACTTC.

This sequence joins TRBV18 and TRBJ1-2; a weak D match, TRBD1 (6 bases). This CDR3 is built from 14 residues. Trimming removed 2 bases at V and 3 bases at J, with 10 bases between. Germline V gene data show CDR1 as KGHSH and CDR2 as LQKENI. This chain's CDR3 is CASSPVPGDYGYTF. CDR3 nucleotides: TGTGCCAGCTCACCAGTACCAGGGGACTATGGCTACACCTTC.

V gene TRBV18 combines with J gene TRBJ2-2; 10 nucleotides agree with TRBD2. Trimming at V came to 3 bases and at J to 1 base, leaving 2 bases not matched to a gene. The CDR3 is 16 residues long. Germline CDR1 reads KGHSH; CDR2 reads LQKENI. The CDR3 region is CASSPWTSGNTGELFF. As DNA, the CDR3 is TGTGCCAGCTCACCCTGGACTAGCGGGAACACCGGGGAGCTGTTTTTT. The full variable domain, rest sourced from reference TRBV18 and TRBJ2-2, is NAGVMQNPRHLVRRRGQEARLRCSPMKGHSHVYWYRQLPEEGLKFMVYLQKENIIDESGMPKERFSAEFPKEGPSILRIQQVVRGDSAAYFCASSPWTSGNTGELFFGEGSRLTVL.

The CDR3 spells CASSVGRSAGQNIQYF. Written as DNA, the CDR3 is TGTGCCAGCAGCGTAGGAAGATCAGCGGGTCAAAACATTCAGTACTTC. The V gene is TRBV9, the J gene TRBJ2-4, with TRBD2 as a possible D gene (6 bases). Trimming cost V 0 bases and J 5 bases, with 15 bases left between them. CDR1 is SGDLS, CDR2 YYNGEE, per germline. The CDR3 sequence is 16 residues long.

This CDR3 is CSVAGAYEQYF. In DNA form, the CDR3 reads TGCAGCGTTGCGGGGGCCTACGAGCAGTACTTC. This chain uses TRBV29-1 with TRBJ2-7; D possibly corresponds to TRBD2 (6 bases). V was shortened by 4 bases and J by 2 bases, with 6 bases between the two germline ends. CDR1 is SQVTM and CDR2 is ANQGSEA in the germline V gene. The CDR3 consists of 11 residues.